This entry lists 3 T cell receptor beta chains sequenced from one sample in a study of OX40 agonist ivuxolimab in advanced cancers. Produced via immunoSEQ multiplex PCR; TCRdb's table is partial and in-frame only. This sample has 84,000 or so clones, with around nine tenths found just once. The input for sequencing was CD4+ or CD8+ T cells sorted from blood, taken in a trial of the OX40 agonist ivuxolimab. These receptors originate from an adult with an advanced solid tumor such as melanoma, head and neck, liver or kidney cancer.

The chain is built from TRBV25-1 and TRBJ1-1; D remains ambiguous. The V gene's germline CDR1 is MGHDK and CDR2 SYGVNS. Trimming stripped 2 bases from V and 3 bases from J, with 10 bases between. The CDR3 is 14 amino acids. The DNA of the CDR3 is TGTGCCAGCAGTGAACTCACTAGGGACACTGAAGCTTTCTTT. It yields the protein CASSELTRDTEAFF.

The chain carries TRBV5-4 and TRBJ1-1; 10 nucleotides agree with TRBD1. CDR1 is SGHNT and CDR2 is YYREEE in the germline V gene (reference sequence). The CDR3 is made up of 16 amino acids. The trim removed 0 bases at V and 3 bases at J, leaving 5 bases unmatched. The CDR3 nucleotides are TGTGCCAGCAGCTTGGGGTGGACAGGGGGAGACACTGAAGCTTTCTTT. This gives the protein CASSLGWTGGDTEAFF.

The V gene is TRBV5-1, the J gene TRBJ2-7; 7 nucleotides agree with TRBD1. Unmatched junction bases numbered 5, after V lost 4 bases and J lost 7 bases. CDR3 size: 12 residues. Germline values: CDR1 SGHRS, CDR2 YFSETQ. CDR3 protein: CASSLGQQEQYF. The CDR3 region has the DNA TGCGCCAGCAGCCTGGGACAGCAGGAGCAGTACTTC. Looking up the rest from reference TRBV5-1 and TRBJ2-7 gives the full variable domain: KAGVTQTPRYLIKTRGQQVTLSCSPISGHRSVSWYQQTPGQGLQFLFEYFSETQRNKGNFPGRFSGRQFSNSRSEMNVSTLELGDSALYLCASSLGQQEQYFGPGTRLTVT.